The clone carrying this TCR beta chain was seen ten or more times. TCRdb re-called the 5' RACE reads through MiXCR, storing one row per CDR3 protein. The sample carries tens of thousands of distinct CDR3 sequences, about 10% recorded once. Unmatched junction bases numbered 12, after V lost 2 bases and J lost 3 bases. This CDR3 region has 18 residues. Germline V gene lookup returns CDR1 DFQATT and CDR2 SNEGSKA (reference sequence). Documented time point: blood at routine non-recurrence follow-up after resection. In each case, whole RNA from tumor, nontumor lung or frozen PBMC was sequenced unsorted. This entry is derived from a study of spatial heterogeneity in lung cancer. Looking at the study overall: Available follow-up PBMC samples were sequenced, at a median of about 2 years post-resection.

The genes are TRBV20-1 and TRBJ2-5; the match to TRBD2 covers 13 bases. The starting material was PBMCs, obtained at follow-up. The receptor was derived from a female donor with early-stage non-small cell lung cancer. The CDR3 nucleotides read TGCAGTGCTAGACTCGCCCCCGGGACTAGCGGGGTAAAAGAGACCCAGTACTTC. Translating gives CSARLAPGTSGVKETQYF.